This T cell receptor beta chain came from a study of blood T cell repertoires in COVID-19. Study as a whole: Samples came from the United States, Italy and Spain, spanning acute and convalescent COVID-19.

Profiled with immunoSEQ multiplex PCR; TCRdb holds only in-frame clones, not every one. The sample includes some 150,000 clones, roughly 84% of them seen just once. The CDR3 has 18 residues. In germline, CDR1 is MNHEY, CDR2 SVGEGT. The junction had 6 bases not matched to a gene; V was cut back by 0 bases and J by 3 bases. The sample holds a few counts of this clone. The chain combines TRBV6-2 or TRBV6-3 with TRBJ2-4; TRBD2 matches 12 bases. The sample was peripheral blood. The sequence derives from a woman between 45 and 60 years old with acute or convalescent COVID-19. The CDR3, as DNA: TGTGCCAGCAGTTACTCGAAACTAGCGGGAGGTAACAAAAACATTCAGTACTTC. Protein sequence: CASSYSKLAGGNKNIQYF.